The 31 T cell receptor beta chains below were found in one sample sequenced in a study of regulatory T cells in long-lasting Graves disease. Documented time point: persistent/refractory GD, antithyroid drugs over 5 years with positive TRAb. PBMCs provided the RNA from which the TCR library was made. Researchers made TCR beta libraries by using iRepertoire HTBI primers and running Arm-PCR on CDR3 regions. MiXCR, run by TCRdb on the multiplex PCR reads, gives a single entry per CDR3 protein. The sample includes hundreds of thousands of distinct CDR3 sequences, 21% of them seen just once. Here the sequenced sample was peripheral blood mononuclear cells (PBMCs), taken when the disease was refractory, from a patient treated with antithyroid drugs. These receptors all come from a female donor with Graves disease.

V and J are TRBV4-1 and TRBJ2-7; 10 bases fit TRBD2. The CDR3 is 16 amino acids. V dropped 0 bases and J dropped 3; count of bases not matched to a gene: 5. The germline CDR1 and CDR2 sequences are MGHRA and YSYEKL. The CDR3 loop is CASSQDLLAGHYEQYF. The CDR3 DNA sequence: TGCGCCAGCAGCCAAGATCTACTAGCGGGGCACTACGAGCAGTACTTC.

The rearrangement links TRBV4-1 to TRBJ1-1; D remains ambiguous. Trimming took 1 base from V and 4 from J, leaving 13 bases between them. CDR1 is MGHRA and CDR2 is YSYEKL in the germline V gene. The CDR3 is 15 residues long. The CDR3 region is CASSQGTAISTEAFF. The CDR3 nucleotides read TGCGCCAGCAGCCAAGGAACAGCCATTTCCACTGAAGCTTTCTTT.

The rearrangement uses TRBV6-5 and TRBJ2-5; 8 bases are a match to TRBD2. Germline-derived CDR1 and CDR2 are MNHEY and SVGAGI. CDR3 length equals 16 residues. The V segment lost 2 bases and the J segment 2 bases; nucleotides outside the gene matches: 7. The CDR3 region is CASSYGLAGGQETQYF. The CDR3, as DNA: TGTGCCAGCAGTTACGGGCTAGCGGGTGGGCAAGAGACCCAGTACTTC.

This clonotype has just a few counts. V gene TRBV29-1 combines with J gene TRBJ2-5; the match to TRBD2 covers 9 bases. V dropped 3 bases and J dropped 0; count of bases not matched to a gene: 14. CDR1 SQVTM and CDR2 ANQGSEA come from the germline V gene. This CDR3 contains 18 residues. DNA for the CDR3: TGCAGCGTTGAGGGGGCCAGCGGGAGGTCTCTGTACCAAGAGACCCAGTACTTC. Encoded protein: CSVEGASGRSLYQETQYF.

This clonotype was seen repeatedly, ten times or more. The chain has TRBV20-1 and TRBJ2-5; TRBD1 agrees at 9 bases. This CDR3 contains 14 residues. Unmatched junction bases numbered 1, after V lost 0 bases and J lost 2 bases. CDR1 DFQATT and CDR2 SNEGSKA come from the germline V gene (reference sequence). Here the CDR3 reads CSARDGTGQETQYF. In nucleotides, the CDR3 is TGCAGTGCTAGAGATGGGACAGGGCAAGAGACCCAGTACTTC.

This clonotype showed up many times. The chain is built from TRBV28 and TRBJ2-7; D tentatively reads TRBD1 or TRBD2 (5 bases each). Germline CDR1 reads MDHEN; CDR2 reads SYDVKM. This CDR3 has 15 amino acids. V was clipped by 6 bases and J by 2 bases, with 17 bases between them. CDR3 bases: TGTGCCAGCAGCTGGGACGGTGCCTATACCTACGAGCAGTACTTC. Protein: CASSWDGAYTYEQYF.

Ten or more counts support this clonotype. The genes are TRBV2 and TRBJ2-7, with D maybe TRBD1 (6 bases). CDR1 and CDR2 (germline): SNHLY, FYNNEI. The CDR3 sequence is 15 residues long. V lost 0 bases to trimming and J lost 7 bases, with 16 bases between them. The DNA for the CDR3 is TGTGCCAGCAGTGAAGCTCAGGGGACGAAGCGAGAGCAGTACTTC. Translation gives CASSEAQGTKREQYF.

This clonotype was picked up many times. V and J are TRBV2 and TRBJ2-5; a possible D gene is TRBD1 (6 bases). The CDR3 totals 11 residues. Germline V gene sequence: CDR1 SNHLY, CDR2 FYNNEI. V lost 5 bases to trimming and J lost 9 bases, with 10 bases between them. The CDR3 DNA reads TGTGCCAGCAGTCTGGACAGCCCCCAGTACTTC. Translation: CASSLDSPQYF.

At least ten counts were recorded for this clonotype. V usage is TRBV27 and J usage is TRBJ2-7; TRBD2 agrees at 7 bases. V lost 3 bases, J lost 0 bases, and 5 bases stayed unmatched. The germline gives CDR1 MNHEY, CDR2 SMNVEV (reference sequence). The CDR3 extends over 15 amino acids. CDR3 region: CASSFSGPVSYEQYF. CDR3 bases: TGTGCCAGCAGTTTTAGCGGGCCCGTCTCCTACGAGCAGTACTTC.

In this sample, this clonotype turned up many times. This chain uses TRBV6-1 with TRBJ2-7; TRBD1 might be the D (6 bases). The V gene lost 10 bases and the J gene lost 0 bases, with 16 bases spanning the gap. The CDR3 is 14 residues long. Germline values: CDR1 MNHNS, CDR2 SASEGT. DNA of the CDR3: TGTGCCACCCTAGGGGGTGTCTTCTCCTACGAGCAGTACTTC. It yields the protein CATLGGVFSYEQYF.

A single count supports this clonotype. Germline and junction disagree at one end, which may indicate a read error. The chain's CDR3 is CASSQVGARTLNTEAFF. The DNA for the CDR3 is TGCGCCAGCAGCCAAGTTGGGGCCAGAACCTTGAACACTGAAGCCTTCTTT. The chain couples TRBV4-1 to TRBJ1-1, with D perhaps matching TRBD1 (5 bases). The germline CDR1 and CDR2 sequences are MGHRA and YSYEKL. The CDR3 has 17 residues.

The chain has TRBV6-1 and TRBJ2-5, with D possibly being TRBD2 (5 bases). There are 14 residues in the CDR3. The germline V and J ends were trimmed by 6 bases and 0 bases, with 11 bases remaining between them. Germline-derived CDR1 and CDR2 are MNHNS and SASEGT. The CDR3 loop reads CASSATGYQETQYF. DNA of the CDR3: TGTGCCAGCAGCGCTACGGGGTACCAAGAGACCCAGTACTTC.

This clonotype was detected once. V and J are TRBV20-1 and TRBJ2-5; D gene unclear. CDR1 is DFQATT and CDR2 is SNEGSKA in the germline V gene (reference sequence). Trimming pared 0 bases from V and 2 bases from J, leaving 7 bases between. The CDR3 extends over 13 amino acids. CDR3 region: CSARDPGQETQYF. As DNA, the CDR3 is TGCAGTGCTAGAGATCCAGGTCAAGAGACCCAGTACTTC.

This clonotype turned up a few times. Written as DNA, the CDR3 is TGTGCCAGCAGCCCCGGAGGAGCTGAGCAGTTCTTC. This sequence encodes CASSPGGAEQFF. The chain is built from TRBV7-3 and TRBJ2-5; D may be TRBD2 (5 bases). The closer fit of TRBJ2-1 to the DNA end suggests the J call may be wrong. The CDR3 is made up of 12 amino acids. Germline values: CDR1 SGHTA, CDR2 FQGTGA.

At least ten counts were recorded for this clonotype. The CDR3 DNA reads TGTGCCAGCAGATGGACTAGCGGGACCGACGAGCAGTACTTC. It translates to CASRWTSGTDEQYF. The V call is TRBV12-3 or TRBV12-4, the J call TRBJ2-7, with 12 bases matching TRBD2. The CDR3 is made up of 14 amino acids. V lost 6 bases to trimming and J lost 5 bases; unmatched junction nucleotides: 5.

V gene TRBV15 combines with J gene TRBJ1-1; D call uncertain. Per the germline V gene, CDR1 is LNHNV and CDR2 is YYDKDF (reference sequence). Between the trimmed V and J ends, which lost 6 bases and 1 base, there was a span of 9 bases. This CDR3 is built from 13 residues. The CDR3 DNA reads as TGTGCCACCAGTTGGGGTAGGAACACTGAAGCTTTCTTT. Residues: CATSWGRNTEAFF.

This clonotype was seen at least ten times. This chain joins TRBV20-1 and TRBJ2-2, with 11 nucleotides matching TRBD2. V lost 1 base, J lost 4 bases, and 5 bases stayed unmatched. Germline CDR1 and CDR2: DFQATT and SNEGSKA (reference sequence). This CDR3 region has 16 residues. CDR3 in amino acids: CSARAPGLAATGELFF. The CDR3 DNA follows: TGCAGTGCTAGAGCCCCGGGACTAGCGGCCACCGGGGAGCTGTTTTTT.

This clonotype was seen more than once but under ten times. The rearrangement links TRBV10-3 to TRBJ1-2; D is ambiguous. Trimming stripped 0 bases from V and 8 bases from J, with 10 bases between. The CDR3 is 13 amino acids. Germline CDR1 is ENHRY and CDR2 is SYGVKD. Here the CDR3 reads CAISESSAKGYTF. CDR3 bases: TGTGCCATCAGTGAGTCGTCAGCGAAAGGCTACACCTTC.

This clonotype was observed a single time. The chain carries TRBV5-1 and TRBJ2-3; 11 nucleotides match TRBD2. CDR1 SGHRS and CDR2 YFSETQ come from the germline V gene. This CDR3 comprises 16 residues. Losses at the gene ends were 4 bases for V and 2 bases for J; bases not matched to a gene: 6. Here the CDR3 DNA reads TGCGCCAGCAGCCTATCGACTAGCGGGAACACAGATACGCAGTATTTT. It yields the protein CASSLSTSGNTDTQYF.

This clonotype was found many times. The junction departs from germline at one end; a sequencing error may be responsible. DNA for the CDR3: TGTGCCAGCAGCTTAGGGGGCACGAGCAATCAGCCCCAGCATTTT. Protein product: CASSLGGTSNQPQHF. This chain joins TRBV5-1 and TRBJ1-5, with 7 positions matching TRBD1. Germline CDR1 SGHRS, CDR2 YFSETQ. CDR3 length: 15 amino acids.

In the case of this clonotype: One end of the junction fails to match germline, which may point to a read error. CDR3 in amino acids: CASSNSGTLVYF. Here the CDR3 DNA reads TGTGCCAGCAGTAATTCCGGGACCCTAGTATACTTC. This chain uses TRBV6-9 with TRBJ2-5; either TRBD1 or TRBD2 may supply D (5 bases each). The CDR3 totals 12 residues. Germline V gene sequence: CDR1 MNHGY, CDR2 SVAAGI.

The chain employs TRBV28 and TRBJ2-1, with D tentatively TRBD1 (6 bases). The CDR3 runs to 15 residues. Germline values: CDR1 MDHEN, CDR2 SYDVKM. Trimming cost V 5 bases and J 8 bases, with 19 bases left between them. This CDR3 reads CASSPIQTGLDEQFF. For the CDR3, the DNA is TGTGCCAGCAGTCCGATACAGACAGGTCTGGATGAGCAGTTCTTC.

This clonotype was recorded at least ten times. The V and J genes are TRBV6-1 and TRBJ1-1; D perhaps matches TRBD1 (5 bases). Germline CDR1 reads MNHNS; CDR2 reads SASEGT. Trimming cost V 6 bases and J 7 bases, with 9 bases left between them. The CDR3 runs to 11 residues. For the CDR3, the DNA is TGTGCCAGCAGATGGGGGGGTGAAGCTTTCTTT. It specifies CASRWGGEAFF.

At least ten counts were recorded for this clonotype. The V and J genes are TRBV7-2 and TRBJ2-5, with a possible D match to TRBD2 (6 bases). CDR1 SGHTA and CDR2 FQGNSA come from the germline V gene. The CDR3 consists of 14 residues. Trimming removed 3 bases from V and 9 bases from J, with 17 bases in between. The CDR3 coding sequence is TGTGCCAGCAGCTTGGGAGGAGAGGGTAGGGCCCAGTACTTC. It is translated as CASSLGGEGRAQYF.

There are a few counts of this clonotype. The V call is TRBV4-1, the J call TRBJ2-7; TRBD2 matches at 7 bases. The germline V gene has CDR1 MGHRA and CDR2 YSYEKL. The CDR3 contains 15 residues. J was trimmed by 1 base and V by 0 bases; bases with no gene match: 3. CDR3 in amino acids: CASSQEASGSYEQYF. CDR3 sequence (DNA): TGCGCCAGCAGCCAAGAGGCTAGCGGTTCCTACGAGCAGTACTTC.

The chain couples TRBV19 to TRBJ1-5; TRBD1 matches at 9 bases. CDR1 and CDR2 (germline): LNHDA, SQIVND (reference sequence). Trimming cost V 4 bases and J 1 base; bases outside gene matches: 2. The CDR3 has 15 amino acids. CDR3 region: CASSRQGESNQPQHF. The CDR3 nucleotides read TGTGCCAGTAGTAGACAGGGGGAGAGCAATCAGCCCCAGCATTTT.

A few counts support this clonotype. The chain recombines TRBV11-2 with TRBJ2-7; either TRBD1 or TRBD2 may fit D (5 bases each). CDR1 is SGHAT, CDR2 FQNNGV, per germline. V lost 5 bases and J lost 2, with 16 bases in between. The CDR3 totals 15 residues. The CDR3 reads CASSEGWGLTYEQYF. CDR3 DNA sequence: TGTGCCAGCAGCGAGGGATGGGGCCTCACCTACGAGCAGTACTTC.

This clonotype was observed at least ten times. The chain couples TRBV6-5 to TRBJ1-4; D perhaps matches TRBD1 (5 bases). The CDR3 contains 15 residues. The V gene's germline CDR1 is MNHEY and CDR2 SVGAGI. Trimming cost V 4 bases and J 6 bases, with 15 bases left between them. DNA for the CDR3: TGTGCCAGCAGTTCCCGACAGCGGGGTCATGAAAAACTGTTTTTT. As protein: CASSSRQRGHEKLFF.

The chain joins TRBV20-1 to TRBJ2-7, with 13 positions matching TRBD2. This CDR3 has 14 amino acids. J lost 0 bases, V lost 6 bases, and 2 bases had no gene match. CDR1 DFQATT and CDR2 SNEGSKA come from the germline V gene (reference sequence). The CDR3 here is CSAGLAGVSYEQYF. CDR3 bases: TGCAGTGCCGGACTAGCGGGAGTCTCCTACGAGCAGTACTTC.

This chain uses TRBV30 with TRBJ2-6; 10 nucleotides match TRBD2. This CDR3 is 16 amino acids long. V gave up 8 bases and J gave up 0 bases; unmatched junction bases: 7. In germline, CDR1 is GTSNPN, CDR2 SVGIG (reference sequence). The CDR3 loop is CAGHTSGASGANVLTF. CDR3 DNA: TGTGCCGGCCACACTAGCGGGGCCTCTGGGGCCAACGTCCTGACTTTC.

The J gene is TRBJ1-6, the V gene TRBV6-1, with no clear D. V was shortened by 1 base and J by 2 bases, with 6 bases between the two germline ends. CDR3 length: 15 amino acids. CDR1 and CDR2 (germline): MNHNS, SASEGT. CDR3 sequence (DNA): TGTGCCAGCAGTGAAGTCGACACCTATAATTCACCCCTCCACTTT. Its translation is CASSEVDTYNSPLHF.